Listed here is a single T cell receptor (beta chain). This clonotype appeared many times. There is no known antigen for this receptor. No much larger clone is present one base from it, and per-base qualities are unavailable. V is reduced by 2 bases and J by 0 bases, leaving a spacing of 11 bases between them. The CDR3 measures 15 amino acids from cysteine to phenylalanine. Solely the CDR3 DNA is kept, with 45 bases framed from the first base. For CDR1 and CDR2, the germline V gene lists SGHTA and FQGNSA. This entry is derived from a study of T cells after yellow fever vaccination (dated by TCRdb to between 2019 and 2020). Background on the whole study: The SMART-Seq v4 Ultra Low Input RNA kit was used to prepare libraries from fractions with low cell numbers. To follow T-cell clones before and after primary and booster YFV17D yellow fever vaccination, bulk TCR alpha and beta repertoires were sequenced over time. Two healthy male donors made up the cohort, one aged 18 to 29 years and the other aged 30 to 40 years. Blood samples were taken at several timepoints before and after primary and secondary immunization, and bulk PBMC replicates and cell subsets were isolated. The investigation overall reported the following: The secondary T-cell response was found to be weaker but faster than the primary response, with a peak reached on day 5 rather than on day 15. A small fraction of clonotypes appeared in both the CD4 and CD8 compartments, likely as a result of convergent recombination. Because abundant contaminating clonotypes from the bulk population could be contained in FACS-sorted repertoires, computational filtering was required. Most clones expanded after primary vaccination (96% of CD4 and about 85% of CD8) were re-detected after the booster, suggesting that broad memory maintenance occurred. Because the study included only a couple of donors, the extent to which the findings can be generalized is limited.

TCR cDNA was synthesized by 5'RACE template switching, through which a universal primer site and unique molecular identifiers were introduced. Priming for cDNA synthesis came from both the TCR alpha and TCR beta constant segments. Libraries were amplified in two PCR steps, with sample barcodes and sequencing adapters added in the second step. Sequencing of libraries was done on Illumina HiSeq 2500 (2x100 bp) or NovaSeq (2x150 bp). Per the authors' processing: MIGEC handled demultiplexing of reads and collapsing into UMI consensus sequences, while MiXCR performed V(D)J alignment. Vaccine-responding clonotypes were defined with edgeR using replicate PBMC samples, requiring FDR below 0.01 and a log2 fold change above 5 up to day 15. Bulk clonotypes were assigned CD4 or CD8 identity according to which sequenced CD4 or CD8 repertoire held them at higher abundance. TCRdb reprocessing: public reads trimmed at Q25 with fastp, clones called with MiXCR, in-frame beta chains kept. Entries are consolidated by CDR3 protein sequence, retaining the most common genes and DNA. TCRdb, rather than the study authors, made the V and J calls. The sample table shows 240,000 or so distinct CDR3 sequences, and 6.5% to 8.5% are seen once. More than 0.8% of the sample lies in the top ten.

In the paper's terms, the treatment or condition label means: live attenuated yellow fever vaccine strain. PBMCs were isolated from peripheral blood using a standard Ficoll-Paque protocol. Dynabeads CD4 and CD8 positive selection kits were used to isolate the CD4 and CD8 T-cell fractions. TriZol was used to extract RNA from bulk PBMCs, from CD4 and CD8 fractions, and from dextramer-positive and dextramer-negative fractions. The sequence links TRBV7-2 to TRBJ2-7; possibly the D gene is TRBD2, per 6 matching bases. The sample here was CD4+ T cells sorted from PBMCs, taken 15 days after the yellow fever booster vaccination. This TCR derives from a man aged 30-40 years who received the YFV17D yellow fever vaccine. The nucleotide sequence reads TGTGCCAGCAGCTTACGGGCGGACTACTCCTACGAGCAGTACTTC. Its translation is CASSLRADYSYEQYF.